This T cell receptor (beta chain) appears in the sequencing data of a study of blood T cells in healthy people across ages. For this clonotype: Its target is not known.

Overall study results and limits: Versus aged donors, long-lived donors had higher diversity and more naive CD4+ cells. Per-million-T-cell TCR beta diversity fell roughly linearly with age.

A J-beta primer mix and a sample-barcoded 5' primer were used in a second PCR of about 7 to 12 cycles. In TCRdb, the 5' RACE reads were re-called with MiXCR into one record per CDR3 protein. This sample has fewer than 700,000 distinct CDR3 sequences, with roughly 48% found just once. CDR1 and CDR2 from the germline V gene are MNHEY and SMNVEV (reference sequence). The V segment lost 5 bases and the J segment 8 bases; nucleotides outside the gene matches: 8. The CDR3 consists of 14 residues. This TCR was recovered from a man older than 75 in good health. The sample was blood. V usage is TRBV27 and J usage is TRBJ2-1, with 8 bases identical to TRBD2. DNA for the CDR3: TGTGCCAGCAGTATGGGGACTAGTATTGATGAGCAGTTCTTC. It specifies CASSMGTSIDEQFF.